This T cell receptor (beta chain) is from a study of T cell responses to AZD1222 COVID-19 vaccine. V was clipped by 5 bases and J by 8 bases, with 22 bases between them. CDR3 size: 17 residues. Germline assignment: CDR1 SEHNR and CDR2 FQNEAQ (reference sequence). Regarding this clone: Its antigen is undetermined.

Study observations and caveats: AZD1222 recipients seropositive at baseline numbered only five or six.

Clones were sequenced by immunoSEQ multiplex PCR, and TCRdb holds only the in-frame ones, with some missing. Here the sample spans some 140,000 clones, roughly 90% being singletons. This TCR was sampled from an adult who received the AZD1222 COVID-19 vaccine. V gene TRBV7-9 combines with J gene TRBJ1-6; tentative D call: TRBD1 (5 bases). The sequenced sample was peripheral blood, obtained 28 days after the second AZD1222 dose. CDR3 in amino acids: CASSPKSQGFLDSPLHF. CDR3 in DNA: TGTGCCAGCAGCCCTAAAAGTCAGGGATTCTTAGATTCACCCCTCCACTTT.